Below are 28 T cell receptor beta chains sequenced from a single sample in a study of cytomegalovirus exposure and HLA in healthy donors. Primers included in the PCR were 60 Vbeta and 13 Jbeta primers. Method: immunoSEQ multiplex PCR; TCRdb's copy keeps in-frame clones and lacks some. The sample records about 140,000 clones, roughly 80% being singletons. The specimen sequenced was PBMCs. The source is a female donor in good health and CMV-seronegative.

This clone appeared a few times. The chain recombines TRBV2 with TRBJ1-4; a possible D gene is TRBD1 (5 bases). The V end lost 6 bases, the J end lost 3 bases, and 8 bases lay between the germline ends. There are 13 residues in the CDR3. Germline CDR1 SNHLY, CDR2 FYNNEI. The CDR3: CASRGGANEKLFF. The CDR3 DNA follows: TGTGCCAGCAGAGGAGGGGCTAATGAAAAACTGTTTTTT.

The gene calls are TRBV5-1 and TRBJ2-7; tentative D call: TRBD2 (5 bases). The V gene's germline CDR1 is SGHRS and CDR2 YFSETQ. Trimming removed 2 bases at V and 0 bases at J, with 9 bases between. The CDR3 is 14 amino acids. The CDR3 DNA reads TGCGCCAGCAGCTTCAGCGGATACTCCTACGAGCAGTACTTC. Encoded protein: CASSFSGYSYEQYF.

This clone has more than one count but fewer than ten. This sequence joins TRBV28 and TRBJ1-1; D is uncertain. This CDR3 region has 13 residues. V was pared by 0 bases and J by 8 bases, with 10 bases between. CDR1 is MDHEN and CDR2 is SYDVKM in the germline V gene. CDR3 nucleotide sequence: TGTGCCAGCAGTTTATGGGGCTTGAAGGAAGCTTTCTTT. Translating gives CASSLWGLKEAFF.

The V and J genes are TRBV27 and TRBJ1-5; 7 bases are a match to TRBD1. Germline-derived CDR1 and CDR2 are MNHEY and SMNVEV (reference sequence). Trimming cost V 5 bases and J 2 bases; bases outside gene matches: 15. There are 18 residues in the CDR3. The CDR3 here is CASSPKQGPRSGNQPQHF. CDR3 sequence (DNA): TGTGCCAGCAGTCCGAAACAGGGGCCGCGCTCGGGCAATCAGCCCCAGCATTTT.

The chain is built from TRBV7-9 and TRBJ1-2; D might be TRBD1 (5 bases). V dropped 0 bases and J dropped 7 bases, with 6 bases sitting between them. The length of the CDR3 is 12 residues. Germline CDR1 and CDR2: SEHNR and FQNEAQ (reference sequence). CDR3 DNA: TGTGCCAGCAGCTTAGCCCAGGGTGGCTACACCTTC. Amino acid sequence: CASSLAQGGYTF.

This chain links TRBV14 with TRBJ2-7, with TRBD2 matching 8 bases. CDR1 SGHDN and CDR2 FVKESK come from the germline V gene. The junction had 10 bases not matched to a gene; V was cut back by 7 bases and J by 8 bases. This CDR3 is 13 amino acids long. Here the CDR3 reads CASTPSGSSQQYF. CDR3 sequence (DNA): TGTGCCAGCACCCCCAGCGGGAGCAGCCAGCAGTACTTC. Full variable domain (remainder filled in from reference TRBV14 and TRBJ2-7): EAGVTQFPSHSVIEKGQTVTLRCDPISGHDNLYWYRRVMGKEIKFLLHFVKESKQDESGMPNNRFLAERTGGTYSTLKVQPAELEDSGVYFCASTPSGSSQQYFGPGTRLTVT.

Of note for this clone: The same CDR3 arises from other DNA sequences in this sample as well. The chain links TRBV6-5 to TRBJ2-7; 12 bases match TRBD1. This CDR3 has 14 amino acids. The germline gives CDR1 MNHEY, CDR2 SVGAGI. After removal of 6 bases from V and 4 bases from J, the junction contained 4 bases not matched to a gene. The CDR3, as DNA: TGTGCCAGCAGGGGACAGGGGGCGCGGTACGAGCAGTACTTC. It specifies CASRGQGARYEQYF.

The chain is built from TRBV6-5 and TRBJ2-7; TRBD2 aligns across 13 bases. Germline-derived CDR1 and CDR2 are MNHEY and SVGAGI. This CDR3 region has 15 residues. J gave up 3 bases and V 4 bases, and 3 bases lay outside the gene matches. CDR3: CASSWTSGRVYEQYF. The DNA for the CDR3 is TGTGCCAGCAGTTGGACTAGCGGGAGAGTCTACGAGCAGTACTTC.

The chain uses TRBV6-5 and TRBJ2-7; 9 bases match TRBD1. Germline trimming cut 10 bases from V and 6 bases from J; bases unmatched to any gene: 10. Per the germline V gene, CDR1 is MNHEY and CDR2 is SVGAGI. The CDR3 is made up of 13 amino acids. This chain's CDR3 is CATRTGDGSEQYF. The CDR3 DNA reads as TGTGCCACCCGGACAGGGGATGGTTCCGAGCAGTACTTC.

V usage is TRBV6-5 and J usage is TRBJ2-7, with D possibly being TRBD1 (6 bases). This CDR3 has 13 amino acids. V lost 5 bases and J lost 4, with 12 bases in between. Germline-derived CDR1 and CDR2 are MNHEY and SVGAGI. CDR3 DNA sequence: TGTGCCAGCAGTCAAGGGGGTACGTACGAGCAGTACTTC. This codes for CASSQGGTYEQYF.

In regard to this clone: This likely comes from a read error, as the CDR3 has no conserved phenylalanine or tryptophan at its end. The V and J genes are TRBV5-4 and TRBJ2-3, with 8 bases lining up with TRBD2. Germline V gene data show CDR1 as SGHNT and CDR2 as YYREEE (reference sequence). The CDR3 is made up of 17 amino acids. V lost 0 bases to trimming and J lost 6 bases; unmatched junction nucleotides: 12. The CDR3, as DNA: TGTGCCAGCAGCTTGGGGGCGCGGGAGGAACTTTGGGATACGCAGTATGTT. Its protein product is CASSLGAREELWDTQYV.

V usage is TRBV4-1 and J usage is TRBJ1-2, with a tentative D call TRBD1 (5 bases). CDR3 length: 14 residues. V was cut by 5 bases and J by 4 bases, with 14 bases left in between. Germline V gene sequence: CDR1 MGHRA, CDR2 YSYEKL. This CDR3 is CASSDRQKPYGYTF. The CDR3 DNA is TGCGCCAGCAGCGATCGACAGAAACCCTATGGCTACACCTTC.

The rearrangement joins TRBV6-5 to TRBJ2-7; D possibly corresponds to TRBD2 (6 bases). CDR1 is MNHEY and CDR2 is SVGAGI in the germline V gene. The CDR3 has 14 residues. V lost 8 bases, J lost 0 bases, and 14 bases lay in between. The CDR3 nucleotides read TGTGCCAGCCGAAGGAGGGAACTCTCCTACGAGCAGTACTTC. Amino acids: CASRRRELSYEQYF.

The chain links TRBV19 to TRBJ1-1, with 10 nucleotides matching TRBD1. The junction had 7 bases not matched to a gene; V was cut back by 6 bases and J by 6 bases. The CDR3 loop spans 14 amino acids. The germline gives CDR1 LNHDA, CDR2 SQIVND (reference sequence). The CDR3 nucleotides read TGTGCCAGTAGCGACAGGGGGCGTACCCCTGAAGCTTTCTTT. Encoded protein: CASSDRGRTPEAFF.

J is TRBJ2-3 and V is TRBV28, with 7 bases aligning to TRBD2. Trimming removed 3 bases from V and 5 bases from J; junction bases left unmatched: 8. This CDR3 has 15 residues. Germline CDR1 is MDHEN and CDR2 is SYDVKM. CDR3 in amino acids: CASSLGGFGEDTQYF. In DNA, the CDR3 is TGTGCCAGCAGTTTGGGAGGGTTTGGAGAAGATACGCAGTATTTT.

This clone has more than one count but fewer than ten. This rearrangement joins TRBV2 to TRBJ1-1; D is ambiguous. Germline V CDR1 and CDR2: SNHLY, FYNNEI. Between the trimmed V and J ends, which lost 3 bases and 10 bases, there was a span of 6 bases. The CDR3 runs to 10 residues. CDR3 in DNA: TGTGCCAGCAGTGAGAGTGGAGCTTTCTTT. Protein product: CASSESGAFF.

The CDR3: CASSPRENQPQHF. The CDR3 DNA follows: TGTGCCAGCAGCCCACGCGAAAATCAGCCCCAGCATTTT. This sequence joins TRBV7-6 and TRBJ1-5; D remains unclear. Per germline, CDR1 SGHVS and CDR2 FNYEAQ. The V gene lost 5 bases and the J gene lost 4 bases, with 9 bases spanning the gap. This CDR3 comprises 13 residues.

The chain has TRBV28 and TRBJ2-7; 10 bases agree with TRBD2. Germline CDR1 reads MDHEN; CDR2 reads SYDVKM. The CDR3 spans 14 residues. Trimming at V came to 5 bases and at J to 3 bases, leaving 4 bases not matched to a gene. The CDR3 DNA is TGTGCCAGCAGTCAACTAGCGGGGAGCTACGAGCAGTACTTC. It translates to CASSQLAGSYEQYF.

The J gene is TRBJ1-1, the V gene TRBV11-3; D is unresolved. This CDR3 comprises 13 residues. CDR1 and CDR2 from the germline V gene are SGHNT and YENEEA. V lost 1 base and J 2 bases, leaving 5 bases between the germline ends. The chain's CDR3 is CASSLGPNTEAFF. CDR3 sequence (DNA): TGTGCCAGCAGCTTAGGTCCTAACACTGAAGCTTTCTTT.

This chain uses TRBV19 with TRBJ1-5; D gene unclear. Germline V gives CDR1 LNHDA, CDR2 SQIVND (reference sequence). V was trimmed by 5 bases and J by 1 base, leaving 18 bases between them. The CDR3 is 17 amino acids. CDR3 residues: CASSYLAPPGSNQPQHF. CDR3 nucleotide sequence: TGTGCCAGTAGTTACCTTGCCCCCCCGGGGAGCAATCAGCCCCAGCATTTT.

V gene TRBV13 combines with J gene TRBJ2-7, with 7 bases fitting TRBD1. Looked up from germline, CDR1 is PRHDT and CDR2 is FYEKMQ (reference sequence). The junction had 23 bases not matched to a gene; V was cut back by 5 bases and J by 4 bases. The CDR3 consists of 19 residues. The CDR3 region is CASSLEYSPRQGRGYEQYF. DNA for the CDR3: TGTGCCAGCAGCCTCGAATACTCCCCGCGACAGGGAAGAGGGTACGAGCAGTACTTC.

The genes are TRBV5-1 and TRBJ1-4, with 9 bases fitting TRBD1. Germline loops: CDR1 SGHRS, CDR2 YFSETQ. The length of the CDR3 is 15 residues. V shed 4 bases, J shed 6 bases, and the junction held 7 bases outside the gene matches. CDR3 nucleotides: TGCGCCAGCAGCCGGACAGGGGATGTAGATGAAAAACTGTTTTTT. It yields the protein CASSRTGDVDEKLFF.

The chain joins TRBV19 to TRBJ1-2, with 7 positions matching TRBD1. The CDR3 totals 15 residues. Germline V gene lookup returns CDR1 LNHDA and CDR2 SQIVND (reference sequence). Germline trimming cut 4 bases from V and 2 bases from J; bases unmatched to any gene: 7. The CDR3 bases are TGTGCCAGTAGTACAGATTGGACAGGAAACTATGGCTACACCTTC. This encodes CASSTDWTGNYGYTF.

This chain connects TRBV2 to TRBJ2-7, with D perhaps matching TRBD1 (5 bases). This CDR3 is built from 14 residues. The ends were cut back, 5 bases at V and 2 bases at J, with 13 bases in the middle. Per germline, CDR1 SNHLY and CDR2 FYNNEI. CDR3 nucleotide sequence: TGTGCCAGCAGTATCAGACAGCCCCCCTACGAGCAGTACTTC. It is translated as CASSIRQPPYEQYF. The full variable domain, its missing parts supplied by reference TRBV2 and TRBJ2-7, is EPEVTQTPSHQVTQMGQEVILRCVPISNHLYFYWYRQILGQKVEFLVSFYNNEISEKSEIFDDQFSVERPDGSNFTLKIRSTKLEDSAMYFCASSIRQPPYEQYFGPGTRLTVT.

The V and J genes are TRBV7-3 and TRBJ2-7, with 9 bases matching TRBD1. The germline gives CDR1 SGHTA, CDR2 FQGTGA. J lost 4 bases, V lost 4 bases, and 2 bases had no gene match. The CDR3 contains 13 residues. CDR3 nucleotides: TGTGCCAGCAGCTCGACAGGGGGGTACGAGCAGTACTTC. Its protein product is CASSSTGGYEQYF.

The chain recombines TRBV14 with TRBJ2-2; TRBD2 agrees at 8 bases. Per germline, CDR1 SGHDN and CDR2 FVKESK. V lost 4 bases, J lost 7 bases, and 8 bases stayed unmatched. CDR3 length: 15 residues. The CDR3 loop is CASSLGLGYGGELFF. The CDR3 DNA sequence: TGTGCCAGCAGCCTGGGACTAGGCTATGGCGGGGAGCTGTTTTTT.

The V and J genes are TRBV7-9 and TRBJ2-6, with TRBD1 as a possible D gene (5 bases). Deletions cut 5 bases from V and 2 bases from J, with 10 bases between. The CDR3 runs 15 residues. Germline CDR1 SEHNR, CDR2 FQNEAQ (reference sequence). CDR3 DNA: TGTGCCAGCAGCGATCGCAGGGCTGGGGCCAACGTCCTGACTTTC. Encoded protein: CASSDRRAGANVLTF.

In this sample, this clone turned up once. The chain combines TRBV14 with TRBJ2-7, with 8 bases identical to TRBD1. V was clipped by 5 bases and J by 1 base; unmatched bases: 7. The CDR3 runs to 15 residues. Germline CDR1 reads SGHDN; CDR2 reads FVKESK. As DNA, the CDR3 is TGTGCCAGCAGCTCTCGGACAGGGTTGTCCTACGAGCAGTACTTC. Translating gives CASSSRTGLSYEQYF.